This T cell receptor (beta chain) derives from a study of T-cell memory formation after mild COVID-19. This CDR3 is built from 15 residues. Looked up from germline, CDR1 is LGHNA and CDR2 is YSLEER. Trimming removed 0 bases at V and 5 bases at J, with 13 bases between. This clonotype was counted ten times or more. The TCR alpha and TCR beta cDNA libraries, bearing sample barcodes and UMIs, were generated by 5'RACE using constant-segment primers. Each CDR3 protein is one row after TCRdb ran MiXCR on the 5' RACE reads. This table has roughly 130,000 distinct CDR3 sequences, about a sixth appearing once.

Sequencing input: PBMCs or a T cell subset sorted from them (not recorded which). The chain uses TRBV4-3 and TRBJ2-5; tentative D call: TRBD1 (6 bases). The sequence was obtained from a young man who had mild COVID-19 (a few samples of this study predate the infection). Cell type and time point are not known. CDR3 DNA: TGCGCCAGCAGCCAAGATATTACAGGGTGGGAGACCCAGTACTTC. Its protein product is CASSQDITGWETQYF.